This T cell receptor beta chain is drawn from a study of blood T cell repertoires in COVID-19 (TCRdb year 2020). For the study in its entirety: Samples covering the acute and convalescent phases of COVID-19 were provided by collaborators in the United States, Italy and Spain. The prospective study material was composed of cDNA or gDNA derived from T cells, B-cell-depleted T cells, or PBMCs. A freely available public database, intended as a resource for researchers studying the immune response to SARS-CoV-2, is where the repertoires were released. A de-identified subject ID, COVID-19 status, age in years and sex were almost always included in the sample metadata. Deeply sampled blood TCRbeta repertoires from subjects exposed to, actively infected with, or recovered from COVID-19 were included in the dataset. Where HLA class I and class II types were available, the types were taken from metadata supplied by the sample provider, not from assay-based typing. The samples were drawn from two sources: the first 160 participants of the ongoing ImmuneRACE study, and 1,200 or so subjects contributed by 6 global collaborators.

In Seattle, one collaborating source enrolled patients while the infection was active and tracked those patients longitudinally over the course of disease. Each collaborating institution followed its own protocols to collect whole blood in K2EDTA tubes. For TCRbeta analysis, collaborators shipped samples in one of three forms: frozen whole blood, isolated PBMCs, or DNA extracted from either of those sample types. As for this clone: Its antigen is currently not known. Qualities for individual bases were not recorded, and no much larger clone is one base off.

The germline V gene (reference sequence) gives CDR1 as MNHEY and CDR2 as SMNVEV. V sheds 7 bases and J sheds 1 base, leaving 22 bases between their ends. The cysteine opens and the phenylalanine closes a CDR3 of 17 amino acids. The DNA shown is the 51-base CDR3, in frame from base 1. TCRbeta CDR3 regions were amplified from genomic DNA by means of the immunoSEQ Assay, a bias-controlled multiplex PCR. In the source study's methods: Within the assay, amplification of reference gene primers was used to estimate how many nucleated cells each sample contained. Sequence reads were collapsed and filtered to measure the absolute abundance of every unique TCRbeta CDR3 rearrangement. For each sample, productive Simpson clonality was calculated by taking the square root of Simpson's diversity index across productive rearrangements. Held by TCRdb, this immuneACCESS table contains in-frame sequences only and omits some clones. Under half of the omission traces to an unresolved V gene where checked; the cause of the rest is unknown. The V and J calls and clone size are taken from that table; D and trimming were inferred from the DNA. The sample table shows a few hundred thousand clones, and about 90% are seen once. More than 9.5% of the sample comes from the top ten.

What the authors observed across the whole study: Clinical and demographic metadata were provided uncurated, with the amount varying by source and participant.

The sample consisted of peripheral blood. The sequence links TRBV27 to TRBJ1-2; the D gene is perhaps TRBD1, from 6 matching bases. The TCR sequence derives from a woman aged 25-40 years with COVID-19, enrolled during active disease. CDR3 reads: CASTLLGGTKDNYGYTF. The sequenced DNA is TGTGCCAGCACCTTGCTCGGGGGGACAAAGGATAACTATGGCTACACCTTC.